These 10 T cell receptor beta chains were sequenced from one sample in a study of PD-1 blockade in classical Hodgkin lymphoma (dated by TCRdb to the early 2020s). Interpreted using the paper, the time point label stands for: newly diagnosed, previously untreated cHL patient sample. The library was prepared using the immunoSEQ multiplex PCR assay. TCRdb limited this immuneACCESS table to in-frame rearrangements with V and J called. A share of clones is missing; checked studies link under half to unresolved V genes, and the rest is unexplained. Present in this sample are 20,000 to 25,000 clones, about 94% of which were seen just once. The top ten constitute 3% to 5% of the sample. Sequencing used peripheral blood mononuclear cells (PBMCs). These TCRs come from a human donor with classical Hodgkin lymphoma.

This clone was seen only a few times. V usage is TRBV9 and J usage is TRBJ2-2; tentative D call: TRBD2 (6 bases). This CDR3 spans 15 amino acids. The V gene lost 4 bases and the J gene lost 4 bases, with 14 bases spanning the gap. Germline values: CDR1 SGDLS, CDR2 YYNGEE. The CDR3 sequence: CASSIREFGTGELFF. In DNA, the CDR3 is TGTGCCAGCAGCATTCGGGAGTTCGGCACCGGGGAGCTGTTTTTT. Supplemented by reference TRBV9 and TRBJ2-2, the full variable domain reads DSGVTQTPKHLITATGQRVTLRCSPRSGDLSVYWYQQSLDQGLQFLIQYYNGEERAKGNILERFSAQQFPDLHSELNLSSLELGDSALYFCASSIREFGTGELFFGEGSRLTVL.

CDR3 region: CATVDGKRVYGYTF. The CDR3, as DNA: TGTGCCACGGTGGACGGGAAGAGAGTCTATGGCTACACCTTC. The chain is built from TRBV10-3 and TRBJ1-2; D is unresolved. CDR1 ENHRY and CDR2 SYGVKD come from the germline V gene. V lost 10 bases, J lost 4 bases, and 19 bases lay in between. The CDR3 consists of 14 residues.

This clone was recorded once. This CDR3 reads CASSPVTGGWEAFF. The CDR3 DNA reads as TGCGCCAGCAGCCCGGTGACAGGGGGCTGGGAAGCTTTCTTT. The J gene is TRBJ1-1, the V gene TRBV4-1; the match to TRBD1 covers 10 bases. This CDR3 is 14 amino acids long. Trimming cost V 4 bases and J 8 bases; bases outside gene matches: 7. The germline gives CDR1 MGHRA, CDR2 YSYEKL.

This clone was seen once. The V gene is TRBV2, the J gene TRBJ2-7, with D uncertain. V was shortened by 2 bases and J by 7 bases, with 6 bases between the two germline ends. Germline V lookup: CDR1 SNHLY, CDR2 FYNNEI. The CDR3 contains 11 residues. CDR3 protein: CASSEIQEQYF. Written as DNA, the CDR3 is TGTGCCAGCAGTGAAATCCAAGAGCAGTACTTC.

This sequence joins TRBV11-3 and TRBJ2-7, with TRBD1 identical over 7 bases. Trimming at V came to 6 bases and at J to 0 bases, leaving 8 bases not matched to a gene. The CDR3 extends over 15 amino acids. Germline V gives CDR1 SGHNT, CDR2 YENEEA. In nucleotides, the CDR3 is TGTGCCAGCAGTAAATGGGACAGTGACTCCTACGAGCAGTACTTC. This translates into CASSKWDSDSYEQYF.

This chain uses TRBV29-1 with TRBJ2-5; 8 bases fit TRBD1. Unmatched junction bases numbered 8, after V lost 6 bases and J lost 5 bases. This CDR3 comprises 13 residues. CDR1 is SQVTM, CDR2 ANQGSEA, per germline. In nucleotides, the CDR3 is TGCAGCGTGGACAGGGCCAAGGGGGAGACCCAGTACTTC. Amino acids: CSVDRAKGETQYF.

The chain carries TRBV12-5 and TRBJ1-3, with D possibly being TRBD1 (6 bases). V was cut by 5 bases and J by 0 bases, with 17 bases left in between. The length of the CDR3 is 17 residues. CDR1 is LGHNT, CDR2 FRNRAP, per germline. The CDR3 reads CASGLGGRGVSGNTIYF. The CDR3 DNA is TGTGCTAGTGGTCTGGGGGGCAGGGGAGTCTCTGGAAACACCATATATTTT.

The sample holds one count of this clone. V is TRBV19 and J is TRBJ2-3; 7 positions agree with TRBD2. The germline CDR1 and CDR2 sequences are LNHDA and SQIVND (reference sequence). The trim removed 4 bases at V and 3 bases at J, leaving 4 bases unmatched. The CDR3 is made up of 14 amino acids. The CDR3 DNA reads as TGTGCCAGTAGTACAGTCGGGGGGACAGATACGCAGTATTTT. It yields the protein CASSTVGGTDTQYF.

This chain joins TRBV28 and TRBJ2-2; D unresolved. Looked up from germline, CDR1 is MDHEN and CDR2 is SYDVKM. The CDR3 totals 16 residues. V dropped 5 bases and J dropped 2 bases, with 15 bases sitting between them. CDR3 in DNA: TGTGCCAGCAGTCTTACCCCCTTAGTTAACACCGGGGAGCTGTTTTTT. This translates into CASSLTPLVNTGELFF.

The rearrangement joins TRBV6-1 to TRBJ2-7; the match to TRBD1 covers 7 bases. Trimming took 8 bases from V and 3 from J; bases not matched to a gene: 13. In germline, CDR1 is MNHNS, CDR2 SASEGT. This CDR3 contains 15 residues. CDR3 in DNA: TGTGCCAGCCTCCCTTCGGGACAGCGTAACTACGAGCAGTACTTC. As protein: CASLPSGQRNYEQYF.